The sequence of this T cell receptor (beta chain) was determined in a study of control samples from healthy donors and cancer patients (dated by TCRdb to 2020 to 2021). The library came from the immunoSEQ multiplex PCR assay. Not all clones reach the TCRdb copy of this immuneACCESS table, which keeps in-frame sequences only. Checked studies attribute under half of the gap to unresolved V genes and leave the rest unexplained. The sample has around 20,000 clones on record, around 84% of them singletons. Of the sample, approximately 10% is held by the ten largest clones. With respect to this clone: Its antigen specificity is not known. No quality values exist for individual bases; no much larger clone is one base distant.

The receptor was isolated from a woman in her seventies with colorectal cancer. The specimen was PBMCs.

The DNA sequence follows: TGTGCCAGCAGCTTGGGGCAGGGGGCGGGAAGGGAGACCCAGTACTTC. This is translated as CASSLGQGAGRETQYF. This receptor chain uses TRBV5-4 and TRBJ2-5; 8 junctional bases match TRBD1. The CDR3 starts with the cysteine, ends with the phenylalanine, and has 16 residues. Kept here is only the CDR3 DNA, which spans 48 bases and is read in frame from base 1. Per the germline V gene (reference sequence), SGHNT is the CDR1 and YYREEE is the CDR2. V ends up 0 bases short and J 5 bases short, with an unmatched junction base count of 9.